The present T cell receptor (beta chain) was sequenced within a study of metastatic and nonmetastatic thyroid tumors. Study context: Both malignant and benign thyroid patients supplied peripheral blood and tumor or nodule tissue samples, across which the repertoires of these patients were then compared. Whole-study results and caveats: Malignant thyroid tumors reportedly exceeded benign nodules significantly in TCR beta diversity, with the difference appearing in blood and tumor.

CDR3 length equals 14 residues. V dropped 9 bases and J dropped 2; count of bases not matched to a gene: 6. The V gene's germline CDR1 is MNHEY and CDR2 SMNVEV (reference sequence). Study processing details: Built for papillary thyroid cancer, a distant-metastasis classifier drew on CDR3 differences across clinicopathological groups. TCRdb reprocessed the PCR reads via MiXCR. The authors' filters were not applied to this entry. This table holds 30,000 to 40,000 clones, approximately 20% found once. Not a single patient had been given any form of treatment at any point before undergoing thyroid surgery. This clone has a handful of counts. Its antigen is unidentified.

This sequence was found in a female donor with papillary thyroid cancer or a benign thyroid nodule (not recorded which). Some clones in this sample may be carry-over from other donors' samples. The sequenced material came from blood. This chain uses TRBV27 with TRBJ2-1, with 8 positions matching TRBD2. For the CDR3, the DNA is TGTGCCAGAACAAGCGGGAGTACCTACAATGAGCAGTTCTTC. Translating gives CARTSGSTYNEQFF.